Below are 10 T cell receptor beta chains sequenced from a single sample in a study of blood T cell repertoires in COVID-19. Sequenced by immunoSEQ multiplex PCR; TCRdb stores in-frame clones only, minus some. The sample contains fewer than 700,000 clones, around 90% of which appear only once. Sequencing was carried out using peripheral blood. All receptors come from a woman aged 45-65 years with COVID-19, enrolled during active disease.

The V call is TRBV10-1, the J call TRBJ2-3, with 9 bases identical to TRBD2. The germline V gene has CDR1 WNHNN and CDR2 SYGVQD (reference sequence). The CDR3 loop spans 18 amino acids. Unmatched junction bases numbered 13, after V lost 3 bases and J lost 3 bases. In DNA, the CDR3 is TGCGCCAGCAGTGAATCCGCGGGGGGGCGCTTAAATACAGATACGCAGTATTTT. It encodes CASSESAGGRLNTDTQYF.

DNA of the CDR3: TGCGCCAGCAGCTTGCGGCAGGGGCCCTACAATGAGCAGTTCTTC. Protein: CASSLRQGPYNEQFF. This chain joins TRBV5-1 and TRBJ2-1; the D gene is possibly TRBD1 (6 bases). The germline gives CDR1 SGHRS, CDR2 YFSETQ. The CDR3 runs to 15 residues. V lost 1 base, J lost 2 bases, and 10 bases lay in between.

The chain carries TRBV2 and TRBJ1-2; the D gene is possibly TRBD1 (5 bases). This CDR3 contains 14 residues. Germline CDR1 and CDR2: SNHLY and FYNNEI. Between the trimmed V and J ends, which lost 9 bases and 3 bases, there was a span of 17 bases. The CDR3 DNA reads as TGTGCCAGGAGGGATCGGGGGATGGACTATGGCTACACCTTC. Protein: CARRDRGMDYGYTF.

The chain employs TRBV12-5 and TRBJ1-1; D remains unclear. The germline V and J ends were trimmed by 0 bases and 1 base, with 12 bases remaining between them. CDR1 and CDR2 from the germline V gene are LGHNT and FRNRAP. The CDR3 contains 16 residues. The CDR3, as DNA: TGTGCTAGTGGTTTGGTACGAGGGTCAGGGAACACTGAAGCTTTCTTT. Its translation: CASGLVRGSGNTEAFF.

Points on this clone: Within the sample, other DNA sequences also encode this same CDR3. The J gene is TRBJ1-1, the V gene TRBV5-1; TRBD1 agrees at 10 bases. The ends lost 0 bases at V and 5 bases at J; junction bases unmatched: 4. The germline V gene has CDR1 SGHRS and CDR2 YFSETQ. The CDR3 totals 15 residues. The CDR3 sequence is CASSLDGQGGTEAFF. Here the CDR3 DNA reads TGCGCCAGCAGCTTGGATGGACAGGGGGGGACTGAAGCTTTCTTT.

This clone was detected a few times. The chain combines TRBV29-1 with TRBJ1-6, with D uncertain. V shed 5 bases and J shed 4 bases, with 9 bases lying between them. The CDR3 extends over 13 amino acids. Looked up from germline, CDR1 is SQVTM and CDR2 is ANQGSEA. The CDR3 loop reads CSVTEQYNSPLHF. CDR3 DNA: TGCAGCGTTACAGAACAGTATAATTCACCCCTCCACTTT.

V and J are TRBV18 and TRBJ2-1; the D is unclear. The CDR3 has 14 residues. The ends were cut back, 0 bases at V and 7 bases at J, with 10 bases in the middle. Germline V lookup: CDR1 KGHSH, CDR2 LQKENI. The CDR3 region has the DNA TGTGCCAGCTCACCACCGTCACTAAGGAATGAGCAGTTCTTC. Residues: CASSPPSLRNEQFF.

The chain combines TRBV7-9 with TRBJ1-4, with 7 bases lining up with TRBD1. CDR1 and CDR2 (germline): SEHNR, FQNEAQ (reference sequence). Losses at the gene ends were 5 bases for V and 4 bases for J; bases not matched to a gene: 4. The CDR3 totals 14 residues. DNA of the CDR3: TGTGCCAGCAGCCCCGGACAGGATAATGAAAAACTGTTTTTT. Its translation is CASSPGQDNEKLFF.

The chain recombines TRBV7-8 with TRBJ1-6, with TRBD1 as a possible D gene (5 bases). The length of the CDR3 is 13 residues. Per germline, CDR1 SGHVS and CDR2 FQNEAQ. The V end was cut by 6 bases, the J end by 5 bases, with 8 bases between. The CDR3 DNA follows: TGTGCCAGCAGGGGACTTAATAATTCACCCCTCCACTTT. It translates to CASRGLNNSPLHF.

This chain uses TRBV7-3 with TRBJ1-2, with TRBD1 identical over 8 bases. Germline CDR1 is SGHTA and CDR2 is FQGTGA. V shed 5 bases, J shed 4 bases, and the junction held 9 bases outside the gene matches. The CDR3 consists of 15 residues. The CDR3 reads CASSLGTGPGYGYTF. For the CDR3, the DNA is TGTGCCAGCAGCCTCGGGACAGGTCCTGGCTATGGCTACACCTTC.